Reported below is one TCR beta chain. This specimen belongs to a study of blood T cell repertoires in COVID-19. This CDR3 is 13 amino acids long. Germline lookup yields CDR1 LNHDA and CDR2 SQIVND (reference sequence). The V gene lost 4 bases and the J gene lost 6 bases, with 12 bases spanning the gap. The table came from immunoSEQ multiplex PCR; TCRdb's copy has only in-frame clones and leaves some out. Here the sample spans roughly 120,000 clones, approximately 90% being singletons. The specimen sequenced was peripheral blood. The sequence was obtained from a woman aged 50 to 60 with acute or convalescent COVID-19. This rearrangement joins TRBV19 to TRBJ1-1; weak D call: TRBD1 (5 bases). DNA for the CDR3: TGTGCCAGTAGTAACGACGGACAATCTGAAGCTTTCTTT. Translating gives CASSNDGQSEAFF. Combining the CDR3 with reference TRBV19 and TRBJ1-1 gives the whole variable domain DGGITQSPKYLFRKEGQNVTLSCEQNLNHDAMYWYRQDPGQGLRLIYYSQIVNDFQKGDIAEGYSVSREKKESFPLTVTSAQKNPTAFYLCASSNDGQSEAFFGQGTRLTVV.